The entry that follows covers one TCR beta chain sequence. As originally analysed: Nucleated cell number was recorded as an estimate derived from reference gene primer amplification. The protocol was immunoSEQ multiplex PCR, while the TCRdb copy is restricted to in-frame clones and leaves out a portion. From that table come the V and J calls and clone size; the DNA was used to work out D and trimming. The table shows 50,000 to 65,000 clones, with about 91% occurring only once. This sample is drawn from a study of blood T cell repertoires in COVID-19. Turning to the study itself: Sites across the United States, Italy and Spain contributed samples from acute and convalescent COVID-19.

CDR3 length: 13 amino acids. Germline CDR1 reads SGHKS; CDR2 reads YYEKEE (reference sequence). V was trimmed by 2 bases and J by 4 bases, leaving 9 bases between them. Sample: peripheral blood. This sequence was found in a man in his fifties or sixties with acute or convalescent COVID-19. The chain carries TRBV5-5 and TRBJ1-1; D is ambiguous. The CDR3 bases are TGTGCCAGCAGCTTAAGGAGTGGCACTGAAGCTTTCTTT. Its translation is CASSLRSGTEAFF. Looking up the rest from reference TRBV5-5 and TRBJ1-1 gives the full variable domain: DAGVTQSPTHLIKTRGQQVTLRCSPISGHKSVSWYQQVLGQGPQFIFQYYEKEERGRGNFPDRFSARQFPNYSSELNVNALLLGDSALYLCASSLRSGTEAFFGQGTRLTVV.